Listed below are T cell receptor beta chains from one sample, sequenced in a study of glioma-infiltrating T cells. TCRdb used MiXCR to reprocess the multiplex PCR reads, holding one entry per CDR3 protein. The top ten hold more than 10% of the sample, which has a few hundred thousand distinct CDR3 sequences, roughly two fifths seen once. The sequenced sample consisted of glioma tissue, nonneoplastic brain tissue, or PBMCs (not recorded which). The origin of the receptors is a human donor with low-grade glioma or glioblastoma, undergoing nonglioma brain surgery, or in good health (not recorded which). Both conserved end residues are part of each CDR3.

cdr3_aa	v_call	j_call
CASSQAGANTEAFF	TRBV4-1	TRBJ1-1
CSASPEAYNEQFF	TRBV20-1	TRBJ2-1
CASIDRLNEKLFF	TRBV6-1	TRBJ1-4
CASSHPGNTIYF	TRBV7-2	TRBJ1-3
CSAPGTGHNEQFF	TRBV20-1	TRBJ2-1
CASSAPTGGLNTEAFF	TRBV18	TRBJ1-1
CSARDAVGAFYEQYF	TRBV20-1	TRBJ2-7
CASYSNQPQHF	TRBV28	TRBJ1-5
CASSQVGRRDRADEQFF	TRBV4-3	TRBJ2-1
CASSLSTGANEKLFF	TRBV7-9	TRBJ1-4
CASSPITGAGYEQYF	TRBV18	TRBJ2-7
CASSLGWPNTEAFF	TRBV7-2	TRBJ1-1
CASSSGKKKTGELFF	TRBV7-9	TRBJ2-2
CASRGTAEPQHF	TRBV6-2/TRBV6-3	TRBJ1-5
CASSSWSSGGNNEQYF	TRBV6-2/TRBV6-3	TRBJ2-7
CASKGDEDTQYF	TRBV27	TRBJ2-3
CASSQGRMAQNEKLFF	TRBV4-1	TRBJ1-4
CSGAQGIGSYEQYF	TRBV20-1	-
CSARGSMNTEAFF	TRBV20-1	TRBJ1-1
CASREPGLVVEQYF	TRBV28	TRBJ2-7
CASSLTGGWGAFF	TRBV27	TRBJ1-1
CASSQDFLREQFF	TRBV4-3	TRBJ2-1
CASSERQRYTDTQYF	TRBV6-1	TRBJ2-3
CASSPRIREGEAFF	TRBV18	TRBJ1-1
CSARDGTGGEQYF	TRBV20-1	TRBJ2-7
CASSLSYAGEQYF	TRBV28	TRBJ2-7
CASSTHTGNEQFF	TRBV28	TRBJ2-1
CSAPGLGSNEKLFF	TRBV20-1	TRBJ1-4
CASGYSQGTMNTEAFF	TRBV6-2/TRBV6-3	TRBJ1-1
CASSGDREGYTF	TRBV28	TRBJ1-2
CASSGQGLPNTEAFF	TRBV11-2	TRBJ1-1
CAISEFTGGADGYTF	TRBV10-3	TRBJ1-2
CASSTLTRYEQYF	TRBV7-9	TRBJ2-7